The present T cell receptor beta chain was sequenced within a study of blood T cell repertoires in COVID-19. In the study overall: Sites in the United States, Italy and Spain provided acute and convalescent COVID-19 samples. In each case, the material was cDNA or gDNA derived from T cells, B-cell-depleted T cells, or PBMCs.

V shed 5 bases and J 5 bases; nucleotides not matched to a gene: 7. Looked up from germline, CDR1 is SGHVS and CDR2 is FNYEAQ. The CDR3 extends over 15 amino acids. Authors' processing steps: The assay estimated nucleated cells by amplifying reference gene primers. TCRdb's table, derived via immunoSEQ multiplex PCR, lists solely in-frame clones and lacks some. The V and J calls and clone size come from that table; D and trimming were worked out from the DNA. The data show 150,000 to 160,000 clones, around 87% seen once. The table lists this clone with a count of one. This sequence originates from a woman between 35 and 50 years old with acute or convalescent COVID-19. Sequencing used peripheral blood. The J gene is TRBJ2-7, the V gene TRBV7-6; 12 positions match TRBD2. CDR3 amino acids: CASSLLAGGTHEQYF. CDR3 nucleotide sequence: TGTGCCAGCAGCCTGCTAGCGGGAGGGACCCACGAGCAGTACTTC.